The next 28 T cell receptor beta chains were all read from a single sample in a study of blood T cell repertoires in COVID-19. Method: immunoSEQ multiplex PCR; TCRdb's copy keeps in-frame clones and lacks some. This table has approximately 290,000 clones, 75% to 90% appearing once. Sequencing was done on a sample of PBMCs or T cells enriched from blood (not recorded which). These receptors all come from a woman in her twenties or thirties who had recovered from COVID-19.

CDR3 sequence (DNA): TGTGCCATCAGTGACCCCCTGGGGAGGGGGGCCGGGGAGCTGTTTTTT. As protein: CAISDPLGRGAGELFF. This chain links TRBV10-3 with TRBJ2-2; D possibly corresponds to TRBD2 (7 bases). The CDR3 loop spans 16 amino acids. Germline values: CDR1 ENHRY, CDR2 SYGVKD. V was clipped by 3 bases and J by 6 bases, with 17 bases between them.

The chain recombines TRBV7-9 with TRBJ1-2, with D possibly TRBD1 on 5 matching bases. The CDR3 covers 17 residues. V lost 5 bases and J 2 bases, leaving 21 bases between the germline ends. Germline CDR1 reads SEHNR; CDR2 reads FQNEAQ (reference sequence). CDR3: CASSLTFPGLTNYGYTF. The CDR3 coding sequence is TGTGCCAGCAGCCTCACATTTCCGGGACTGACAAACTATGGCTACACCTTC.

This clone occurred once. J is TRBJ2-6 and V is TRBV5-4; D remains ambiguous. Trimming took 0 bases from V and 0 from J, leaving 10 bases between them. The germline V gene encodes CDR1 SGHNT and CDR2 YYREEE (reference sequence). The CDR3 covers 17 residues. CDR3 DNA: TGTGCCAGCAGCTTGGTTCAGTTCAGCTCTGGGGCCAACGTCCTGACTTTC. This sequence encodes CASSLVQFSSGANVLTF.

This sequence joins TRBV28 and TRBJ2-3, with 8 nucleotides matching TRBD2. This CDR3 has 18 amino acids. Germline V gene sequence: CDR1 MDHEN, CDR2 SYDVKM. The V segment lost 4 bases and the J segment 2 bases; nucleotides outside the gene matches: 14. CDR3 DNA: TGTGCCAGCAGTTCCCTCCTCCGGGTTAGCGGGGCCACAGATACGCAGTATTTT. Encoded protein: CASSSLLRVSGATDTQYF.

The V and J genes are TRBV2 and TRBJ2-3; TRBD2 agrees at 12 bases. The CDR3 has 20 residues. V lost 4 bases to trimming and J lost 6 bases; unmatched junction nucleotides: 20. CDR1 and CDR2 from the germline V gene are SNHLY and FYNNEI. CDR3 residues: CASSAPFLAGGPILGDTQYF. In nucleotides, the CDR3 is TGTGCCAGCAGTGCCCCTTTTCTAGCGGGGGGGCCCATTTTGGGGGATACGCAGTATTTT.

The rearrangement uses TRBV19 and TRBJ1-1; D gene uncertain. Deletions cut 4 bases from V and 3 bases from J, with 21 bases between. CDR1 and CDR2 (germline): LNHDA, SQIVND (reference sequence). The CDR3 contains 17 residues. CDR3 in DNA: TGTGCCAGTAGTACCCGGGAAGGGCAATGGTTTGACACTGAAGCTTTCTTT. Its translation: CASSTREGQWFDTEAFF. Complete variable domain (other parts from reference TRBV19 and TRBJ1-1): DGGITQSPKYLFRKEGQNVTLSCEQNLNHDAMYWYRQDPGQGLRLIYYSQIVNDFQKGDIAEGYSVSREKKESFPLTVTSAQKNPTAFYLCASSTREGQWFDTEAFFGQGTRLTVV.

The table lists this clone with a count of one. The DNA of the CDR3 is TGCAGTGCTAGAGGGGGGCCACCTTACACCTTC. It translates to CSARGGPPYTF. The J gene is TRBJ1-2, the V gene TRBV20-1; D is possibly TRBD1 (6 bases). The CDR3 spans 11 residues. The germline V gene has CDR1 DFQATT and CDR2 SNEGSKA (reference sequence). The germline V and J ends were trimmed by 1 base and 11 bases, with 11 bases remaining between them.

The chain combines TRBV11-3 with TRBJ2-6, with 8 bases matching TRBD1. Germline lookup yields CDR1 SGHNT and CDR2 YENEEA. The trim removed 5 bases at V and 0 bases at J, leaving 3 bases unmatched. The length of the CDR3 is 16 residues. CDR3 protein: CASSGQGGSGANVLTF. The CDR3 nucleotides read TGTGCCAGCAGCGGACAGGGTGGCTCTGGGGCCAACGTCCTGACTTTC.

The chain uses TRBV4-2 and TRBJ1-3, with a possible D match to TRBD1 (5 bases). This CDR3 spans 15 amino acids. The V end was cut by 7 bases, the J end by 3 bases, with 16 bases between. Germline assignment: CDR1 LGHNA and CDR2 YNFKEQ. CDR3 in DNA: TGTGCCAGCACTGGCAGGGTCAAATATGGAAACACCATATATTTT. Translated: CASTGRVKYGNTIYF.

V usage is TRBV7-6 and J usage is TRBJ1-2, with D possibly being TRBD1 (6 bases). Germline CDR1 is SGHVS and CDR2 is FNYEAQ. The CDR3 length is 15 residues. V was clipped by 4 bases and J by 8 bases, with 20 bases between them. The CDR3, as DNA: TGTGCCAGCAGCTCGAAGACAGGAGGCCGAGAGGGCTACACCTTC. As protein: CASSSKTGGREGYTF.

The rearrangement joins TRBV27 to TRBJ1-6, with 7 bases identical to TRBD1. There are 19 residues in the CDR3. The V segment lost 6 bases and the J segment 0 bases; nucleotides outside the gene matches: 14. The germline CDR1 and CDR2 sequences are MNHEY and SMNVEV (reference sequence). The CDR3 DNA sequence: TGTGCCAGCAGCTGGACAGGAAATATCCCGAGCTCCTATAATTCACCCCTCCACTTT. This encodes CASSWTGNIPSSYNSPLHF.

In nucleotides, the CDR3 is TGTGCCAGCAGCGCAGGACAGGGGAGTACAGATACGCAGTATTTT. It yields the protein CASSAGQGSTDTQYF. J is TRBJ2-3 and V is TRBV7-3; 9 positions agree with TRBD1. CDR1 is SGHTA, CDR2 FQGTGA, per germline. Unmatched junction bases numbered 6, after V lost 5 bases and J lost 3 bases. The CDR3 is 15 residues long. Full variable domain (remainder filled in from reference TRBV7-3 and TRBJ2-3): GAGVSQTPSNKVTEKGKYVELRCDPISGHTALYWYRQSLGQGPEFLIYFQGTGAADDSGLPNDRFFAVRPEGSVSTLKIQRTERGDSAVYLCASSAGQGSTDTQYFGPGTRLTVL.

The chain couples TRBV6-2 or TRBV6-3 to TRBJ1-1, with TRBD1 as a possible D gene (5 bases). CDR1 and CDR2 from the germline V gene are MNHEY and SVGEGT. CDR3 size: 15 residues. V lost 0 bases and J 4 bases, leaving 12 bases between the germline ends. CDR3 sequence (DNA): TGTGCCAGCAGTTACTCGAGGCGGGGGAGCACTGAAGCTTTCTTT. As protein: CASSYSRRGSTEAFF.

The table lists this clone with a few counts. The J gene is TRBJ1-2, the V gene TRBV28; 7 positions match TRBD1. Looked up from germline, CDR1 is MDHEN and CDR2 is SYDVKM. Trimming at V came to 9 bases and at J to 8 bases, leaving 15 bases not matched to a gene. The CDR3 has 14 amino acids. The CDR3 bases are TGTGCCAGTTATACCGGGACAGTACACTTAGGCTACACCTTC. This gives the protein CASYTGTVHLGYTF.

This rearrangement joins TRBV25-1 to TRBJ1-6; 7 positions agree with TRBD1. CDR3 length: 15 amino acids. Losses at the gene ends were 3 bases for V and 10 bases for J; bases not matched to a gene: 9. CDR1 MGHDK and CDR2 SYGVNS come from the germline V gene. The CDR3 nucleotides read TGTGCCAGCAGTGAGTTTATACAGGGGAGCTCACCCCTCCACTTT. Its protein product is CASSEFIQGSSPLHF.

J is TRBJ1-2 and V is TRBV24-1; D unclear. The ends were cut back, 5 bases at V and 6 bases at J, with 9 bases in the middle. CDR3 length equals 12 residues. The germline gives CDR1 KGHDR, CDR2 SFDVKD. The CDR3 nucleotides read TGTGCCACCAGTGCTAACGCTGATGGCTACACCTTC. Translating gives CATSANADGYTF.

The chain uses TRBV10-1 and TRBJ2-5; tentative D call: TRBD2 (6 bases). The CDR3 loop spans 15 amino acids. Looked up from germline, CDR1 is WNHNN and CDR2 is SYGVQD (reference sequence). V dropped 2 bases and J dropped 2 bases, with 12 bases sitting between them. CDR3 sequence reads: CASSEGSGRQETQYF. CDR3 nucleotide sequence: TGCGCCAGCAGTGAGGGTAGCGGCCGTCAAGAGACCCAGTACTTC.

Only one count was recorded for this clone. The CDR3 here is CANLAFPNTEAFF. The CDR3 DNA follows: TGTGCCAACCTAGCGTTCCCGAACACTGAAGCTTTCTTT. The chain recombines TRBV27 with TRBJ1-1; D is unresolved. Trimming cost V 10 bases and J 1 base, with 13 bases left between them. The germline gives CDR1 MNHEY, CDR2 SMNVEV (reference sequence). The CDR3 loop spans 13 amino acids.

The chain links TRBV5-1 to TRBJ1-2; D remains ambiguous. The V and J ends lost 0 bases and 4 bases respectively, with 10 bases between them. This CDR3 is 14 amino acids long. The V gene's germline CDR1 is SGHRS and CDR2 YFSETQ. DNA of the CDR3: TGCGCCAGCAGCTTGGAGTCTCTAATCTATGGCTACACCTTC. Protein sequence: CASSLESLIYGYTF.

This chain's CDR3 is CASSRRTGGVFGYTF. The CDR3 coding sequence is TGTGCCAGCAGCCGCAGGACAGGGGGAGTTTTTGGCTACACCTTC. The chain recombines TRBV5-5 with TRBJ1-2; 10 bases align to TRBD1. Trimming at V came to 4 bases and at J to 7 bases, leaving 10 bases not matched to a gene. Germline CDR1 and CDR2: SGHKS and YYEKEE (reference sequence). CDR3 length: 15 amino acids.

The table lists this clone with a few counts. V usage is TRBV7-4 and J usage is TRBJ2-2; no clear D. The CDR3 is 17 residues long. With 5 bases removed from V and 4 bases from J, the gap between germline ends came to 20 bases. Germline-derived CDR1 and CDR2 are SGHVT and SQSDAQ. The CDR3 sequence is CASSPPVRNLGTGELFF. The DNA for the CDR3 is TGTGCCAGCAGCCCACCGGTCAGGAACTTAGGCACCGGGGAGCTGTTTTTT. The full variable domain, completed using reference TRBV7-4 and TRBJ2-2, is GAGVSQSPRYKVAKRGRDVALRCDSISGHVTLYWYRQTLGQGSEVLTYSQSDAQRDKSGRPSGRFSAERPERSVSTLKIQRTEQGDSAVYLCASSPPVRNLGTGELFFGEGSRLTVL.

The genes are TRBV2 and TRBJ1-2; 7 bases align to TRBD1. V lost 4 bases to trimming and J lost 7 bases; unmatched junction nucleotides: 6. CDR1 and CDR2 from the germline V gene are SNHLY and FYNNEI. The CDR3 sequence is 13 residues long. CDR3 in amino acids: CASSGQGDGGYTF. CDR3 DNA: TGTGCCAGCAGTGGTCAGGGGGATGGTGGCTACACCTTC.

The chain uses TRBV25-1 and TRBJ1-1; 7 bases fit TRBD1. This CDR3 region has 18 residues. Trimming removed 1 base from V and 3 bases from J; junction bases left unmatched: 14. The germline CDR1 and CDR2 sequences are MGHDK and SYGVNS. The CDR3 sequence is CASSELRGDSRGDTEAFF. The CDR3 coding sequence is TGTGCCAGCAGTGAATTGAGGGGGGACAGCCGAGGGGACACTGAAGCTTTCTTT.

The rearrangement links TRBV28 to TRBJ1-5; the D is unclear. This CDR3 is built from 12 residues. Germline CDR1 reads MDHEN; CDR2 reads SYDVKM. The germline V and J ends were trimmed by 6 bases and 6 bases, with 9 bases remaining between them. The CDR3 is CASRAGFQPQHF. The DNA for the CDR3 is TGTGCCAGCAGGGCGGGGTTTCAGCCCCAGCATTTT.

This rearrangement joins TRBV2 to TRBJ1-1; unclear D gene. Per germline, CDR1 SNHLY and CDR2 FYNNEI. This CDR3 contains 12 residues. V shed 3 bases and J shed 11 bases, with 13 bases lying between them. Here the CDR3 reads CASSEVLTSAFF. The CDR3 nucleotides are TGTGCCAGCAGTGAGGTTCTTACTTCGGCTTTCTTT.

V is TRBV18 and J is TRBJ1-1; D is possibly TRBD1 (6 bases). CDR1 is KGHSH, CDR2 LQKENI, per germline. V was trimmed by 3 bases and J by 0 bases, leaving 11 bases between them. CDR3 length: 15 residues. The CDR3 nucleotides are TGTGCCAGCTCACCGGGTAAGGGGGTGAACACTGAAGCTTTCTTT. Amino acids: CASSPGKGVNTEAFF.

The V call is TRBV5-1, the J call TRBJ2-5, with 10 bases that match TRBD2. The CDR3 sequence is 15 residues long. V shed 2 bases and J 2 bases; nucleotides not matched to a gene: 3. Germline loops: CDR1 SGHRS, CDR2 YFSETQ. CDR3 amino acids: CASSFGLADQETQYF. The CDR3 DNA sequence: TGCGCCAGCAGCTTCGGACTAGCGGATCAAGAGACCCAGTACTTC. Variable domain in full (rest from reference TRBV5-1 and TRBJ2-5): KAGVTQTPRYLIKTRGQQVTLSCSPISGHRSVSWYQQTPGQGLQFLFEYFSETQRNKGNFPGRFSGRQFSNSRSEMNVSTLELGDSALYLCASSFGLADQETQYFGPGTRLLVL.

The CDR3 region is CASSDGTAQYF. The DNA for the CDR3 is TGTGCCAGCAGCGACGGGACAGCGCAGTATTTT. The chain links TRBV12-3 or TRBV12-4 to TRBJ2-3; 7 positions agree with TRBD1. This CDR3 is built from 11 residues. The trim removed 6 bases at V and 10 bases at J, leaving 4 bases unmatched.